The clone carrying this TCR beta chain has a count of ten or more. The antigen remains unidentified. The DNA ends 3 residues before the CDR3 does, and the rest of the CDR3 is filled in from the germline J gene. V was trimmed by 5 bases and J by 0 bases, leaving 13 bases between them. The CDR3 totals 16 residues. Germline CDR1 is MNHEY and CDR2 is SVGEGT. Sequencing used immunoSEQ multiplex PCR; TCRdb keeps in-frame clones, though not all of them. There are about 42,000 clones in the sample, none observed a single time. The sample is drawn from a study of T cell clonality in common variable immunodeficiency. Study results and limitations: CVID subjects shared fewer TCRbeta clones than healthy controls did. Compared with healthy controls, CVID subjects showed increased TCRbeta clonality, mostly in about a third. Fewer deletions and N-nucleotide insertions were reportedly seen in common variable immunodeficiency TCR beta sequences.

The sample consisted of peripheral blood mononuclear cells. The chain has TRBV6-2 or TRBV6-3 and TRBJ2-2; perhaps TRBD2 as D (6 bases). This receptor was obtained from a human donor with common variable immunodeficiency. Incomplete CDR3 DNA: TGTGCCAGCAGTAAGGGACTCGTAACGAACACCGGGGAG. Translating it yields CASSKGLVTNTGE. The CDR3, in full, reads CASSKGLVTNTGELFF.